Reported below is one T cell receptor (beta chain). Its matching antigen is unknown. TCRdb keeps only in-frame clones here, not all; method: immunoSEQ multiplex PCR. The table records 15,000 to 20,000 clones, 80% of them present only once. Patients who had autoimmune disease history or got systemic immunosuppression were left out. This sample was included in a study of OX40 agonist ivuxolimab in advanced cancers. About the study: The study treated patients with ivuxolimab, an agonistic anti-OX40 (CD134) antibody. Regarding the study as a whole: CD8+ T cells showed, on average, more clonal expansion than CD4+ cells. Researchers did not determine the expanded peripheral T cells' antigen specificity.

The clonotype comes from an adult with an advanced solid tumor such as melanoma, head and neck, liver or kidney cancer. Sequences were derived from CD4+ or CD8+ T cells sorted from blood, sampled in a trial of the OX40 agonist ivuxolimab.

This CDR3 is CASSQATAGHSYEQYF. CDR3 sequence (DNA): TGCGCCAGCAGCCAAGCAACGGCCGGACACTCCTACGAGCAGTACTTC. V usage is TRBV4-1 and J usage is TRBJ2-7, with TRBD1 as a possible D gene (5 bases). Trimming cost V 1 base and J 0 bases, with 13 bases left between them. The CDR3 length is 16 residues. CDR1 is MGHRA, CDR2 YSYEKL, per germline.